The T cell receptor (beta chain) under discussion was sequenced for a study of beta chain features in type 1 diabetes. In its sample, this clone was seen a few times. Every sorted population was more than 95% pure. Reverse transcribing all isolated RNA meant expressed TCRB transcripts were sequenced. Libraries were prepared by immunoSEQ multiplex PCR; TCRdb keeps only in-frame clonotypes and omits some of them. The sample contains fewer than 900,000 clones, around a sixth of which appear only once. Germline loops: CDR1 LNHDA, CDR2 SQIVND (reference sequence). The CDR3 loop spans 14 amino acids. The trim removed 3 bases at V and 5 bases at J, leaving 5 bases unmatched.

The sample was naive CD4+ T cells from blood. The clonotype was recovered from a woman younger than 30 in good health. The chain joins TRBV19 to TRBJ2-5, with 8 bases aligning to TRBD1. The CDR3 coding sequence is TGTGCCAGTAGTATCCCAGGGGGCTGGGAGACCCAGTACTTC. Translation gives CASSIPGGWETQYF.